The 11 T cell receptor beta chains in this list originate from one sample, sequenced in a study of blood T cell repertoires in COVID-19. Some clones are missing from TCRdb's copy, which holds only in-frame ones; the method was immunoSEQ multiplex PCR. This sample yields 240,000 or so clones, of which about 85% are seen a single time; approximately 1.8% belongs to the top ten. The sequenced sample was peripheral blood. The receptors derive from a man younger than 40 who had recovered from COVID-19.

The CDR3 protein is CASTPASLNTEAFF. The CDR3 DNA reads as TGTGCCAGCACCCCCGCGTCACTGAACACTGAAGCTTTCTTT. The V and J genes are TRBV7-9 and TRBJ1-1; D remains ambiguous. This CDR3 has 14 amino acids. Germline V gene sequence: CDR1 SEHNR, CDR2 FQNEAQ (reference sequence). Trimming shortened V by 7 bases and J by 0 bases, and 12 bases separated the two germline ends. The full variable domain, rest sourced from reference TRBV7-9 and TRBJ1-1, is DTGVSQNPRHKITKRGQNVTFRCDPISEHNRLYWYRQTLGQGPEFLTYFQNEAQLEKSRLLSDRFSAERPKGSFSTLEIQRTEQGDSAMYLCASTPASLNTEAFFGQGTRLTVV.

The genes are TRBV12-3 or TRBV12-4 and TRBJ1-1, with a tentative D call TRBD1 (6 bases). This CDR3 contains 12 residues. Between the trimmed V and J ends, which lost 10 bases and 8 bases, there was a span of 17 bases. The CDR3 region is CATKGGDPEAFF. The DNA for the CDR3 is TGTGCCACCAAAGGGGGGGATCCCGAAGCTTTCTTT.

The chain uses TRBV4-2 and TRBJ2-1; 9 bases agree with TRBD1. The germline CDR1 and CDR2 sequences are LGHNA and YNFKEQ. The CDR3 contains 13 residues. The trim removed 4 bases at V and 7 bases at J, leaving 2 bases unmatched. Here the CDR3 reads CASSRTGVNEQFF. CDR3 in DNA: TGTGCCAGCAGCCGGACAGGGGTGAATGAGCAGTTCTTC.

The V call is TRBV28, the J call TRBJ1-2; no clear D. This CDR3 spans 17 amino acids. Trimming cost V 3 bases and J 2 bases, with 19 bases left between them. The germline CDR1 and CDR2 sequences are MDHEN and SYDVKM. The CDR3 loop reads CASSFHWEVPTNYGYTF. In DNA, the CDR3 is TGTGCCAGCAGTTTCCACTGGGAGGTGCCCACCAACTATGGCTACACCTTC.

Note on this clone: The identical CDR3 is also encoded by other nucleotide sequences in the sample. The gene calls are TRBV5-1 and TRBJ1-1; TRBD1 matches at 7 bases. The CDR3 totals 14 residues. CDR1 SGHRS and CDR2 YFSETQ come from the germline V gene. V shed 0 bases, J shed 1 base, and the junction held 0 bases outside the gene matches. The CDR3, as DNA: TGCGCCAGCAGCTTGGACAGGGGGAACACTGAAGCTTTCTTT. Translating gives CASSLDRGNTEAFF.

This chain links TRBV12-3 or TRBV12-4 with TRBJ1-5, with D maybe TRBD1 (6 bases). This CDR3 has 13 residues. The ends were cut back, 5 bases at V and 6 bases at J, with 11 bases in the middle. Here the CDR3 reads CASSKQGLQPQHF. In DNA form, the CDR3 reads TGTGCCAGCAGTAAACAGGGTCTTCAGCCCCAGCATTTT.

The chain links TRBV5-5 to TRBJ1-1; D is unresolved. V lost 2 bases to trimming and J lost 7 bases, with 9 bases between them. Germline-derived CDR1 and CDR2 are SGHKS and YYEKEE (reference sequence). The CDR3 extends over 12 amino acids. The CDR3 DNA follows: TGTGCCAGCAGCTTCAGTCGCGGTGAAGCTTTCTTT. Protein sequence: CASSFSRGEAFF. Complete variable domain (other parts from reference TRBV5-5 and TRBJ1-1): DAGVTQSPTHLIKTRGQQVTLRCSPISGHKSVSWYQQVLGQGPQFIFQYYEKEERGRGNFPDRFSARQFPNYSSELNVNALLLGDSALYLCASSFSRGEAFFGQGTRLTVV.

The rearrangement joins TRBV5-1 to TRBJ1-1; D gene ambiguous. Per germline, CDR1 SGHRS and CDR2 YFSETQ. Trimming took off 4 bases at V and 0 bases at J, with 16 bases between the two ends. The CDR3 consists of 16 residues. This CDR3 is CASSPWLSGMNTEAFF. Here the CDR3 DNA reads TGCGCCAGCAGCCCCTGGCTCTCAGGAATGAACACTGAAGCTTTCTTT.

This chain joins TRBV3-1 (or the pseudogene TRBV3-2) and TRBJ1-3; 7 bases map to TRBD1. In germline, CDR1 is LGHDT, CDR2 YNNKEL (reference sequence). CDR3 length equals 16 residues. The J segment lost 0 bases and the V segment lost 2 bases, leaving 4 bases of the junction unmatched. The CDR3 nucleotides are TGTGCCAGCAGCCAAACGGGACAGCGCTCTGGAAACACCATATATTTT. Its protein is CASSQTGQRSGNTIYF.

V gene TRBV5-1 combines with J gene TRBJ2-1; TRBD2 aligns across 15 bases. The CDR3 extends over 19 amino acids. The V and J ends lost 0 bases and 12 bases, in that order; junction bases with no gene match: 16. Germline CDR1 SGHRS, CDR2 YFSETQ. The CDR3: CASSLEGLAGGLITGGQFF. The CDR3 DNA reads TGCGCCAGCAGCTTGGAGGGACTAGCGGGGGGCCTGATAACCGGAGGGCAGTTCTTC.

This clone was recorded a few times. The chain recombines TRBV10-3 with TRBJ2-3, with TRBD2 matching over 8 bases. From germline, CDR1 is ENHRY and CDR2 SYGVKD. The CDR3 sequence is 15 residues long. The trim removed 2 bases at V and 7 bases at J, leaving 8 bases unmatched. CDR3 amino acids: CAISERGGHTHTQYF. In nucleotides, the CDR3 is TGTGCCATCAGTGAGCGGGGGGGGCACACTCATACGCAGTATTTT.